Below are 30 T cell receptor beta chains sequenced from a single sample in a study of molecular identifiers for immune sequencing clone quantification. One entry per CDR3 protein results from TCRdb running MiXCR on the PCR reads. The table records about 510,000 distinct CDR3 sequences, over 20% of them present only once. The sample taken for sequencing was naive CD8+ T cells from blood, with Jurkat cell RNA spiked in. Subset reported: FACS-sorted CD8+CD4-CCR7+CD45RA+ naive T cells. The receptors originated from a human donor in good health. Some libraries in this study had Jurkat cell RNA spiked in.

This rearrangement joins TRBV13 to TRBJ2-3; 8 bases match TRBD1. V shed 5 bases and J 0 bases; nucleotides not matched to a gene: 4. CDR3 length equals 15 residues. In germline, CDR1 is PRHDT, CDR2 FYEKMQ (reference sequence). The CDR3 sequence is CASSRDRGSTDTQYF. CDR3 DNA: TGTGCCAGCAGCAGAGACAGGGGAAGCACAGATACGCAGTATTTT.

This clonotype has only a few counts. The chain's CDR3 is CASGWGAGTQYNEQFF. The CDR3 bases are TGTGCCAGCGGCTGGGGGGCCGGGACACAGTACAATGAGCAGTTCTTC. The chain couples TRBV5-6 to TRBJ2-1; D tentatively reads TRBD1 or TRBD2 (6 bases each). The length of the CDR3 is 16 residues. Germline CDR1 is SGHDT and CDR2 is YYEEEE. Trimming took 7 bases from V and 4 from J, leaving 21 bases between them.

This clonotype has only a few counts. CDR3 amino acids: CASSVGGAAISYEQYF. CDR3 DNA sequence: TGTGCCAGCAGCGTAGGAGGGGCGGCTATTTCCTACGAGCAGTACTTC. The chain joins TRBV9 to TRBJ2-7; D may be TRBD1 or TRBD2 (5 bases each). Germline V gene data show CDR1 as SGDLS and CDR2 as YYNGEE. V lost 0 bases to trimming and J lost 1 base, with 14 bases between them. The length of the CDR3 is 16 residues.

The chain employs TRBV11-2 and TRBJ1-2, with 8 positions matching TRBD1. There are 15 residues in the CDR3. The germline gives CDR1 SGHAT, CDR2 FQNNGV. The V gene end was trimmed by 4 bases and the J gene end by 4 bases; junction bases not matched to a gene: 8. The chain's CDR3 is CASSSGQGAFYGYTF. CDR3 nucleotides: TGTGCCAGCAGCTCTGGACAGGGTGCTTTCTATGGCTACACCTTC.

This clonotype was observed a few times. The rearrangement joins TRBV4-3 to TRBJ2-3; 9 bases match TRBD1. With 3 bases clipped from V and 7 bases from J, the junction kept 11 bases outside the gene matches. The CDR3 totals 16 residues. Looked up from germline, CDR1 is LGHNA and CDR2 is YSLEER. CDR3 amino acids: CASSQETGGLRNTQYF. The CDR3 DNA sequence: TGCGCCAGCAGCCAGGAGACAGGGGGGTTGCGGAATACGCAGTATTTT.

This clonotype was counted only a few times. The chain couples TRBV4-3 to TRBJ2-7; 14 nucleotides agree with TRBD2. The CDR3 is 17 residues long. Germline V gives CDR1 LGHNA, CDR2 YSLEER. J gave up 4 bases and V 2 bases, and 7 bases lay outside the gene matches. The CDR3 DNA sequence: TGCGCCAGCAGCCAATCTTTTGGGACTAGCGGGAGTTACGAGCAGTACTTC. It codes for CASSQSFGTSGSYEQYF.

The chain links TRBV6-1 to TRBJ2-7; weak D call: TRBD1 (5 bases). The germline V and J ends were trimmed by 1 base and 0 bases, with 16 bases remaining between them. Germline V gene lookup returns CDR1 MNHNS and CDR2 SASEGT. The CDR3 is 17 residues long. CDR3 sequence (DNA): TGTGCCAGCAGTGAAGAGCCCCGCAGGGTAAGCTCCTACGAGCAGTACTTC. Translation: CASSEEPRRVSSYEQYF.

This clonotype has more than one count but fewer than ten. This chain's CDR3 is CASSEQDSTYNEQFF. The CDR3 coding sequence is TGTGCCAGCAGTGAACAGGACAGTACCTACAATGAGCAGTTCTTC. This rearrangement joins TRBV25-1 to TRBJ2-1; perhaps TRBD1 as D (6 bases). Germline lookup yields CDR1 MGHDK and CDR2 SYGVNS. Trimming pared 2 bases from V and 2 bases from J, leaving 10 bases between. The length of the CDR3 is 15 residues.

The chain uses TRBV6-2 or TRBV6-3 and TRBJ1-1, with D possibly being TRBD1 (5 bases). The V gene's germline CDR1 is MNHEY and CDR2 SVGEGT. This CDR3 has 14 residues. V was pared by 6 bases and J by 4 bases, with 15 bases between. The CDR3 DNA follows: TGTGCCAGCAGAGAGCAGGGAGGCCCCACTGAAGCTTTCTTT. It yields the protein CASREQGGPTEAFF.

This clonotype was observed at least ten times. The V and J genes are TRBV11-1 and TRBJ2-7; 7 nucleotides agree with TRBD1. Germline-derived CDR1 and CDR2 are SGHAT and FQDESV (reference sequence). The CDR3 has 15 amino acids. Unmatched junction bases numbered 9, after V lost 0 bases and J lost 7 bases. CDR3: CASSLAGQWPWEQYF. In nucleotides, the CDR3 is TGTGCCAGCAGCTTAGCGGGACAGTGGCCTTGGGAGCAGTACTTC.

This clonotype was counted a few times. This chain links TRBV9 with TRBJ2-1, with TRBD2 matching over 9 bases. The J segment lost 4 bases and the V segment lost 2 bases, leaving 7 bases of the junction unmatched. Germline loops: CDR1 SGDLS, CDR2 YYNGEE. The CDR3 is 16 amino acids. In nucleotides, the CDR3 is TGTGCCAGCAGCGTTGGCGGGGGGGCAGGGTACAATGAGCAGTTCTTC. Translated: CASSVGGGAGYNEQFF.

This clonotype was detected many times. The chain has TRBV7-9 and TRBJ2-5, with 7 bases aligning to TRBD1. The germline CDR1 and CDR2 sequences are SEHNR and FQNEAQ (reference sequence). There are 15 residues in the CDR3. J was trimmed by 4 bases and V by 5 bases; bases with no gene match: 10. The CDR3 spells CASSTRQTGRETQYF. CDR3 DNA sequence: TGTGCCAGCAGCACCCGACAGACAGGGCGAGAGACCCAGTACTTC.

This clonotype came up many times. The chain combines TRBV9 with TRBJ2-7; TRBD2 agrees at 8 bases. Per the germline V gene, CDR1 is SGDLS and CDR2 is YYNGEE. The CDR3 totals 15 residues. J gave up 0 bases and V 4 bases, and 6 bases lay outside the gene matches. CDR3 loop: CASSPAGDPSYEQYF. Here the CDR3 DNA reads TGTGCCAGCAGCCCAGCGGGGGACCCCTCCTACGAGCAGTACTTC.

This clonotype was seen many times. This chain joins TRBV27 and TRBJ2-3; TRBD2 might be the D (6 bases). The germline V and J ends were trimmed by 6 bases and 1 base, with 11 bases remaining between them. CDR1 MNHEY and CDR2 SMNVEV come from the germline V gene (reference sequence). This CDR3 region has 14 residues. The CDR3 nucleotides are TGTGCCAGCAGGCAAGGCGGGGGCACAGATACGCAGTATTTT. Translating it yields CASRQGGGTDTQYF.

This chain uses TRBV7-9 with TRBJ2-5, with 7 bases fitting TRBD1. V dropped 1 base and J dropped 4; count of bases not matched to a gene: 6. The CDR3 contains 15 residues. In germline, CDR1 is SEHNR, CDR2 FQNEAQ (reference sequence). The CDR3 is CASSLEGTAGETQYF. Written as DNA, the CDR3 is TGTGCCAGCAGCTTAGAGGGGACAGCCGGAGAGACCCAGTACTTC. The complete variable domain, with remaining parts taken from reference TRBV7-9 and TRBJ2-5, reads DTGVSQNPRHKITKRGQNVTFRCDPISEHNRLYWYRQTLGQGPEFLTYFQNEAQLEKSRLLSDRFSAERPKGSFSTLEIQRTEQGDSAMYLCASSLEGTAGETQYFGPGTRLLVL.

In this sample, this clonotype turned up a few times. The V call is TRBV27, the J call TRBJ2-7, with D perhaps matching TRBD2 (5 bases). This CDR3 has 16 amino acids. Trimming left V 1 base short and J 4 bases short, with 17 bases between. Germline V lookup: CDR1 MNHEY, CDR2 SMNVEV (reference sequence). The CDR3 region is CASSLYRGLNSYEQYF. DNA for the CDR3: TGTGCCAGCAGTTTATATCGGGGTCTAAACTCTTACGAGCAGTACTTC.

With regard to this clonotype: A much larger clonotype is one base distant, so this may be a read error. The genes are TRBV9 and TRBJ1-2; D may be TRBD1 (6 bases). CDR1 and CDR2 from the germline V gene are SGDLS and YYNGEE. The V gene lost 3 bases and the J gene lost 8 bases, with 23 bases spanning the gap. This CDR3 spans 16 amino acids. The CDR3 nucleotides read TGTGCCAGCAGCGCCACTAGGACAGACACAACTGAAGGCTACACCTTC. Translation gives CASSATRTDTTEGYTF.

This clonotype was counted between two and nine times. The V call is TRBV5-1, the J call TRBJ2-7, with TRBD2 identical over 10 bases. Trimming at V came to 0 bases and at J to 5 bases, leaving 11 bases not matched to a gene. Looked up from germline, CDR1 is SGHRS and CDR2 is YFSETQ. The CDR3 loop spans 17 amino acids. The DNA for the CDR3 is TGCGCCAGCAGCTTGGCGCGGGCTAGCGGGAGTTCCCACGAGCAGTACTTC. Protein: CASSLARASGSSHEQYF.

On this clonotype itself: A much more abundant neighbour one base away suggests this may be a read error. The V gene is TRBV19, the J gene TRBJ1-5; 8 nucleotides align to TRBD1. The germline V gene has CDR1 LNHDA and CDR2 SQIVND (reference sequence). The CDR3 totals 16 residues. CDR3 coding DNA: TGTGTCAGTAGTATGGGGGCGACAGGGGGCAATCAGCCCCAGCATTTT. As protein: CVSSMGATGGNQPQHF. Full variable domain (rest looked up from reference TRBV19 and TRBJ1-5): DGGITQSPKYLFRKEGQNVTLSCEQNLNHDAMYWYRQDPGQGLRLIYYSQIVNDFQKGDIAEGYSVSREKKESFPLTVTSAQKNPTAFYLCVSSMGATGGNQPQHFGDGTRLSIL.

This clonotype has a handful of counts. DNA for the CDR3: TGTGCCAGCAGCTCCGATAGTGGGGAGACCCAGTACTTC. Protein sequence: CASSSDSGETQYF. The chain couples TRBV7-6 to TRBJ2-5; no clear D. CDR1 and CDR2 from the germline V gene are SGHVS and FNYEAQ. The V and J ends lost 4 bases and 5 bases respectively, with 11 bases between them. CDR3 size: 13 residues.

This clonotype has a count of ten or more. This CDR3 is CASPARVVYEQYF. In DNA, the CDR3 is TGTGCCAGTCCAGCGAGGGTCGTATACGAGCAGTACTTC. The chain combines TRBV28 with TRBJ2-7, with D possibly matching TRBD2 (5 bases). Germline-derived CDR1 and CDR2 are MDHEN and SYDVKM. Trimming left V 9 bases short and J 4 bases short, with 16 bases between. The CDR3 runs to 13 residues.

The J gene is TRBJ2-7, the V gene TRBV27; TRBD1 or TRBD2 may be the D gene (5 bases each). This CDR3 contains 15 residues. Deletions cut 5 bases from V and 0 bases from J, with 14 bases between. The germline V gene encodes CDR1 MNHEY and CDR2 SMNVEV (reference sequence). The CDR3: CASSPRGSISYEQYF. The CDR3 DNA follows: TGTGCCAGCAGTCCCCGGGGCTCTATCTCCTACGAGCAGTACTTC.

About this clonotype: A read error may explain this, as a much larger clone is one base away. The chain joins TRBV5-1 to TRBJ2-7; D possibly corresponds to TRBD1 (6 bases). CDR3 size: 14 residues. Per germline, CDR1 SGHRS and CDR2 YFSETQ. The CDR3 reads CANSLIGGSYEQYF. For the CDR3, the DNA is TGCGCCAACAGCTTGATAGGGGGCTCCTACGAGCAGTACTTC.

This clonotype has a handful of counts. The chain is built from TRBV27 and TRBJ2-2; the D is unclear. The V gene's germline CDR1 is MNHEY and CDR2 SMNVEV (reference sequence). V lost 2 bases to trimming and J lost 6 bases, with 19 bases between them. This CDR3 spans 17 amino acids. CDR3: CASSLIGPSGEAGELFF. The CDR3 region has the DNA TGTGCCAGCAGTTTAATCGGACCGTCAGGCGAAGCCGGGGAGCTGTTTTTT.

This clonotype was found a few times. V gene TRBV19 combines with J gene TRBJ2-5, with D perhaps matching TRBD1 or TRBD2 (5 bases each). V was shortened by 5 bases and J by 7 bases, with 17 bases between the two germline ends. The CDR3 contains 14 residues. CDR1 and CDR2 (germline): LNHDA, SQIVND (reference sequence). The CDR3 sequence: CASSRLTGTRTQYF. The DNA for the CDR3 is TGTGCCAGTAGTCGTTTGACCGGGACCCGGACCCAGTACTTC. The full variable domain, rest sourced from reference TRBV19 and TRBJ2-5, is DGGITQSPKYLFRKEGQNVTLSCEQNLNHDAMYWYRQDPGQGLRLIYYSQIVNDFQKGDIAEGYSVSREKKESFPLTVTSAQKNPTAFYLCASSRLTGTRTQYFGPGTRLLVL.

The genes are TRBV7-2 and TRBJ1-2; TRBD1 might be the D (6 bases). The CDR3 spans 15 residues. CDR1 and CDR2 (germline): SGHTA, FQGNSA. Deletions cut 3 bases from V and 4 bases from J, with 15 bases between. The CDR3 DNA follows: TGTGCCAGCAGCTTCCTACAGGGAAGGCCCTATGGCTACACCTTC. Encoded protein: CASSFLQGRPYGYTF.

This clonotype has at least ten counts. The V gene is TRBV27, the J gene TRBJ2-1; D is ambiguous. The germline CDR1 and CDR2 sequences are MNHEY and SMNVEV (reference sequence). V gave up 4 bases and J gave up 6 bases, with 10 bases separating them. There are 13 residues in the CDR3. CDR3 in DNA: TGTGCCAGCAGTTCAAGCCCTGGCAATGAGCAGTTCTTC. Protein product: CASSSSPGNEQFF.

This clonotype occurred many times. Mismatch with germline at one junction end may stem from a read error. The V and J genes are TRBV7-9 and TRBJ2-7, with 7 bases aligning to TRBD1. The germline CDR1 and CDR2 sequences are SEHNR and FQNEAQ (reference sequence). CDR3 length: 14 residues. CDR3 loop: CASSPRTGSYEQYF. The CDR3 region has the DNA TGCGCCAGCAGCCCTCGGACAGGTTCCTACGAGCAGTACTTC.

The chain is built from TRBV20-1 and TRBJ1-5, with TRBD1 as a possible D gene (6 bases). Germline V gene data show CDR1 as DFQATT and CDR2 as SNEGSKA (reference sequence). This CDR3 contains 16 residues. The V end lost 0 bases, the J end lost 0 bases, and 12 bases lay between the germline ends. The CDR3: CSARDRGGFSNQPQHF. In nucleotides, the CDR3 is TGCAGTGCTAGAGATCGAGGGGGTTTTAGCAATCAGCCCCAGCATTTT.

The chain links TRBV12-3 or TRBV12-4 to TRBJ2-5, with 9 nucleotides matching TRBD1. Trimming cost V 5 bases and J 4 bases; bases outside gene matches: 8. This CDR3 contains 15 residues. CDR3 amino acids: CASSPRTGARETQYF. The DNA of the CDR3 is TGTGCCAGCAGTCCCAGGACAGGGGCGCGAGAGACCCAGTACTTC.